These T cell receptor beta chains were read from a single sample in a study of blood T cell repertoires in COVID-19. Some clones are missing from TCRdb's copy, which holds only in-frame ones; the method was immunoSEQ multiplex PCR. The table has approximately 120,000 clones, approximately 74% seen once. Sequencing was done on a sample of peripheral blood. The origin of the receptors is a man aged 80 or over with COVID-19, enrolled during active disease. Each CDR3 is given with its conserved first and last residue. D genes are given only for firm matches. Not every row has a clone size; where given, it reads once, few, many or a size class.

size	V	D	J	CDR3	DNA
-	TRBV5-8	-	TRBJ1-1	CASSPEWDTEAFF	TGTGCCAGCAGCCCGGAGTGGGACACTGAAGCTTTCTTT
-	TRBV7-9	TRBD2	TRBJ2-1	CASSLNSGSYNEQFF	TGTGCCAGCAGCCTCAATAGCGGGAGCTACAATGAGCAGTTCTTC
-	TRBV4-2	TRBD2	TRBJ2-7	CASSQELAGGLGEQYF	TGTGCCAGCAGCCAAGAACTAGCGGGAGGGCTGGGCGAGCAGTACTTC
-	TRBV5-1	-	TRBJ2-1	CASSLAPTSEQFF	TGCGCCAGCAGCTTGGCCCCTACGAGTGAGCAGTTCTTC
-	TRBV27	TRBD1	TRBJ1-5	CASSPTGDRANQPQHF	TGTGCCAGCAGCCCAACAGGGGACCGGGCCAATCAGCCCCAGCATTTT
-	TRBV25-1	-	TRBJ1-1	CASSPGRRNTEAFF	TGTGCCAGCAGTCCAGGGAGGAGGAACACTGAAGCTTTCTTT
-	TRBV5-4	-	TRBJ1-5	CASSEGPTAGNQPQHF	TGTGCCAGCAGCGAGGGCCCCACGGCGGGCAATCAGCCCCAGCATTTT
-	TRBV4-2	-	TRBJ1-5	CASSQGPLNQPQHF	TGTGCCAGCAGCCAAGGGCCCCTGAATCAGCCCCAGCATTTT
-	TRBV19	TRBD1	TRBJ1-1	CASSITGQAEAFF	TGTGCCAGTAGTATTACGGGACAGGCCGAAGCTTTCTTT
-	TRBV5-4	TRBD2	TRBJ2-1	CASSLTSGTVWSRQFF	TGTGCCAGCAGCCTCACTAGCGGGACTGTGTGGAGTAGGCAGTTCTTC
-	TRBV2	TRBD2	TRBJ2-3	CASSQIAGSSTDTQYF	TGTGCCAGCAGTCAAATAGCGGGTTCTAGCACAGATACGCAGTATTTT
once	TRBV29-1	-	TRBJ2-3	CSVRMVAADTQYF	TGCAGCGTCAGAATGGTAGCGGCTGATACGCAGTATTTT
-	TRBV28	TRBD1	TRBJ1-2	CASSLTSTGGGYGYTF	TGTGCCAGCAGTTTAACTTCGACAGGGGGCGGCTATGGCTACACCTTC
-	TRBV5-4	-	TRBJ2-3	CASSLKGVGADTQYF	TGTGCCAGCAGCTTAAAGGGAGTTGGCGCAGATACGCAGTATTTT
few	TRBV5-1	-	TRBJ1-1	CASSLTPGQNTEAFF	TGCGCCAGCAGCTTGACCCCGGGACAAAACACTGAAGCTTTCTTT
-	TRBV7-3	TRBD2	TRBJ2-3	CASSPWSGRGTDTQYF	TGTGCCAGCAGCCCCTGGAGCGGGAGGGGCACAGATACGCAGTATTTT
-	TRBV21-1	-	TRBJ1-2	CASSKEQGSDYGYTF	TGTGCCAGCAGCAAAGAGCAGGGATCCGACTATGGCTACACCTTC
-	TRBV7-2	-	TRBJ1-1	CASREHTEAFF	TGTGCCAGCAGGGAGCACACTGAAGCTTTCTTT
-	TRBV9	-	TRBJ2-2	CASSGPRREGATGELFF	TGTGCCAGCAGCGGTCCCCGACGGGAGGGGGCCACCGGGGAGCTGTTTTTT
-	TRBV5-1	TRBD2	TRBJ2-5	CASSLYGLAGAGGETQYF	TGCGCCAGCAGCTTGTACGGACTAGCGGGAGCGGGAGGAGAGACCCAGTACTTC
-	TRBV4-1	-	TRBJ2-1	CASSQEAGTSHNEQFF	TGCGCCAGCAGCCAAGAGGCCGGGACATCCCACAATGAGCAGTTCTTC
once	TRBV6-5	TRBD2	TRBJ2-1	CASSSGGQYNEQFF	TGTGCCAGTAGTTCGGGAGGCCAGTACAATGAGCAGTTCTTC
-	TRBV28	-	TRBJ1-4	CASRNRDLNEKLFF	TGTGCCAGCAGAAACAGAGACCTTAATGAAAAACTGTTTTTT
-	TRBV11-2	-	TRBJ2-1	CASSLSSEQFF	TGTGCCAGCAGCTTATCGTCTGAGCAGTTCTTC
few	TRBV6-4	TRBD1	TRBJ1-1	CASSDSPTGVMNTEAFF	TGTGCCAGCAGTGACTCCCCGACAGGGGTTATGAACACTGAAGCTTTCTTT
-	TRBV5-1	TRBD1	TRBJ2-7	CASSPTQGAYEQYF	TGCGCCAGCAGCCCGACACAGGGGGCATACGAGCAGTACTTC
-	TRBV6-5	-	TRBJ1-1	CASSYGQSRTEAFF	TGTGCCAGCAGCTATGGTCAGTCGAGGACTGAAGCTTTCTTT
-	TRBV29-1	TRBD1	TRBJ1-5	CSVRTGYQPQHF	TGCAGCGTTCGGACAGGCTATCAGCCCCAGCATTTT
-	TRBV10-1	-	TRBJ1-2	CASSDGQNYGYTF	TGCGCCAGCAGTGATGGACAGAATTATGGCTACACCTTC
-	TRBV27	-	TRBJ1-6	CASSFLRDSPLHF	TGTGCCAGCAGTTTTCTGAGGGATTCACCCCTCCACTTT
-	TRBV5-4	TRBD2	TRBJ2-1	CASSTARASGYNEQFF	TGTGCCAGCAGCACCGCCCGGGCTAGCGGCTACAATGAGCAGTTCTTC
-	TRBV28	-	TRBJ1-2	CASSLINRANYGYTF	TGTGCCAGCAGTTTAATAAACAGGGCTAACTATGGCTACACCTTC
-	TRBV5-1	TRBD1	TRBJ1-6	CASSWGQTNSPLHF	TGCGCCAGCAGCTGGGGACAGACTAATTCACCCCTCCACTTT
many	TRBV19	-	TRBJ1-1	CASISAGVGEAFF	TGTGCCAGTATCTCGGCAGGGGTGGGTGAAGCTTTCTTT
-	TRBV11-3	TRBD1	TRBJ2-1	CASSVRDSSYNEQFF	TGTGCCAGCAGCGTCCGGGACAGCTCCTACAATGAGCAGTTCTTC
few	TRBV5-1	TRBD1	TRBJ1-5	CASSLGGTDQPQHF	TGCGCCAGCAGCTTGGGAGGGACAGATCAGCCCCAGCATTTT
few	TRBV3-1/TRBV3-2	-	TRBJ1-5	CASSQARGSNQPQHF	TGTGCCAGCAGCCAAGCGCGGGGAAGCAATCAGCCCCAGCATTTT
-	TRBV27	-	TRBJ1-4	CASSLRQNEKLFF	TGTGCCAGCAGTCTGCGACAGAATGAAAAACTGTTTTTT
-	TRBV5-1	TRBD1	TRBJ1-6	CASSLEGAGSPLHF	TGCGCCAGCAGCTTGGAGGGGGCTGGATCACCCCTCCACTTT
few	TRBV9	-	TRBJ1-3	CASSVSFGNGNTIYF	TGTGCCAGCAGCGTTTCTTTCGGGAACGGAAACACCATATATTTT
once	TRBV2	TRBD1	TRBJ2-3	CASSEQGAGGDTQYF	TGTGCCAGCAGTGAACAGGGGGCAGGTGGGGATACGCAGTATTTT
-	TRBV14	-	TRBJ2-7	CASSQEVAYEQYF	TGTGCCAGCAGCCAAGAAGTAGCGTACGAGCAGTACTTC
once	TRBV11-2	TRBD1	TRBJ2-7	CASSLRRTGPYEQYF	TGTGCCAGCAGCTTAAGGAGGACAGGTCCCTACGAGCAGTACTTC
-	TRBV28	TRBD2	TRBJ2-7	CASRNKAGRSYEQYF	TGTGCCAGCAGAAACAAAGCGGGACGCTCCTACGAGCAGTACTTC
-	TRBV12-3/TRBV12-4	-	TRBJ1-4	CASSLREKLFF	TGTGCCAGCAGTTTGAGGGAAAAACTGTTTTTT
-	TRBV18	TRBD2	TRBJ2-1	CASSRGTSGRNEQFF	TGTGCCAGCTCCCGAGGGACTAGCGGAAGGAATGAGCAGTTCTTC
-	TRBV28	TRBD2	TRBJ2-1	CASSPTSGWSYNEQFF	TGTGCCAGCAGTCCGACTAGCGGGTGGAGCTACAATGAGCAGTTCTTC
-	TRBV5-1	-	TRBJ1-6	CASSLAGTPYNSPLHF	TGCGCCAGCAGCTTGGCTGGGACACCCTATAATTCACCCCTCCACTTT
-	TRBV7-9	TRBD2	TRBJ2-1	CASSTSGPYNEQFF	TGTGCCAGCAGCACTAGCGGTCCCTACAATGAGCAGTTCTTC
many	TRBV6-1	TRBD2	TRBJ2-7	CASSVDKTGLVHEQYF	TGTGCCAGCAGTGTAGACAAAACGGGACTAGTCCACGAGCAGTACTTC
once	TRBV5-6	TRBD1	TRBJ2-7	CASSLGQAAYEQYF	TGTGCCAGCAGCCTGGGACAGGCCGCTTACGAGCAGTACTTC
-	TRBV2	TRBD1	TRBJ1-5	CASSTQGVGQPQHF	TGTGCCAGCAGCACCCAGGGGGTGGGTCAGCCCCAGCATTTT
-	TRBV2	-	TRBJ1-2	CATQTGFGGYTF	TGTGCCACGCAAACAGGGTTCGGTGGCTACACCTTC